The rows below give T cell receptor beta chains drawn from one sample of a study of blood T cell repertoires in COVID-19. Profiling relied on immunoSEQ multiplex PCR, and the TCRdb table lists in-frame clones only, not all of them. The table lists roughly 46,000 clones, approximately 90% of them singletons, with approximately 9.6% in the top ten. The sequenced sample consisted of peripheral blood. The receptors shown here come from a man aged 50-59 years with active COVID-19. The CDR3 runs from the conserved cysteine through the conserved F or W. Fields, in order: clone size, J gene, CDR3 length, D gene, V gene, CDR3 DNA, CDR3 protein. The D gene is left open where the match is weak. A row's size may be missing; if present it is once, few, many or a size class.

>NA|TRBJ1-2|14|TRBD1|TRBV15
TGTGCCACCAGCAGAGATATACAGGGGTACGGCTACACCTTC
CATSRDIQGYGYTF
>NA|TRBJ1-5|14|NA|TRBV9
TGTGCCAGCAGCGTAGGCCAGGGAAATCAGCCCCAGCATTTT
CASSVGQGNQPQHF
>NA|TRBJ2-5|14|TRBD1|TRBV6-5
TGTGCCAGCAGTCGACAGGGGGCACAAGAGACCCAGTACTTC
CASSRQGAQETQYF
>NA|TRBJ2-1|15|TRBD1|TRBV27
TGTGCCAGCAGGAAAGGGACAGGGTTTATCGATGAGCAGTTCTTC
CASRKGTGFIDEQFF
>NA|TRBJ2-7|11|NA|TRBV5-8
TGTGCCAGCAGCTTGGGGGGCCAGCAGTACTTC
CASSLGGQQYF
>NA|TRBJ1-5|15|NA|TRBV15
TGTGCCACCAGCAGAGATCGAGACAATGGGCAGCCCCAGCATTTT
CATSRDRDNGQPQHF
>NA|TRBJ2-5|16|NA|TRBV4-1
TGCGCCAGCAGCAAACACCCCTCTCGGGGAGAAGAGACCCAGTACTTC
CASSKHPSRGEETQYF
>few|TRBJ2-7|13|NA|TRBV3-1/TRBV3-2
TGTGCCAGCAGCCGCCTCCAGGGCAACGAGCAGTACTTC
CASSRLQGNEQYF
>once|TRBJ1-2|13|NA|TRBV11-2
TGTGCCAGCACCCCTCTCTGGGGGGATGGCTACACCTTC
CASTPLWGDGYTF
>NA|TRBJ2-2|15|TRBD2|TRBV11-1
TGTGCCAGCAGCTACAGACTAGCGGGCACCGGGGAGCTGTTTTTT
CASSYRLAGTGELFF
>NA|TRBJ2-1|13|NA|TRBV19
TGTGCCAGTACCGCGGACGGGGGCAATGAGCAGTTCTTC
CASTADGGNEQFF
>NA|TRBJ2-3|13|NA|TRBV7-2
TGTGCCAGCAGCTTACCATTCACAGATACGCAGTATTTT
CASSLPFTDTQYF